Only a few counts were recorded for the clone carrying this T cell receptor (beta chain). Amplified TCR beta CDR3 regions derived from RNA transcripts. TCR CDR3 underwent first-round RT-PCR with the HTBI primer set. MiXCR, run by TCRdb on the multiplex PCR reads, gives a single entry per CDR3 protein. The data show under 450,000 distinct CDR3 sequences, with approximately 14% seen just once and 14% held by the top ten. Between the trimmed V and J ends, which lost 1 base and 6 bases, there was a span of 13 bases. The CDR3 sequence is 15 residues long. This record belongs to a study of T cells in Graves' hyperthyroidism and ophthalmopathy.

Sequences were obtained from blood. This chain links TRBV12-3 or TRBV12-4 with TRBJ1-5; D is perhaps TRBD1 (5 bases). The clonotype originates from a young woman with Graves' hyperthyroidism. CDR3 amino acids: CASSLDGRVGQPQHF. The CDR3 DNA reads as TGTGCCAGCAGTTTAGACGGCAGGGTAGGTCAGCCCCAGCATTTT.